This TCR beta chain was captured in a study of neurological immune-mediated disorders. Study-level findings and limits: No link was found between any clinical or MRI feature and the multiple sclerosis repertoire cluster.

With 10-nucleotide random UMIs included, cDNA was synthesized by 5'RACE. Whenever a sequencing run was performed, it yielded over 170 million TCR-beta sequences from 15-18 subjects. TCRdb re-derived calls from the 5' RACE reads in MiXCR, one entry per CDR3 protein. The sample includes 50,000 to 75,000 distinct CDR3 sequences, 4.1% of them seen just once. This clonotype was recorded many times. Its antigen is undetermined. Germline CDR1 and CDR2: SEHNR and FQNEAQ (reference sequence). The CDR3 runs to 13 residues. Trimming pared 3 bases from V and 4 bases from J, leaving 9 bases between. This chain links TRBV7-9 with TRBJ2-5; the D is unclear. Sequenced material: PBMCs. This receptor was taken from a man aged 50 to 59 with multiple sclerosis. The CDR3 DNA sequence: TGTGCCAGCAGCTTTGCAGTTGGAGAGACCCAGTACTTC. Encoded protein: CASSFAVGETQYF.